The T cell receptor beta chain under discussion was sequenced for a study of neurological immune-mediated disorders. Study-level points and caveats: HTLV-1-associated myelopathy ranked highest for TCR clonal expansion and multiple sclerosis lowest, beneath healthy controls.

The team produced cDNA through 5'RACE using 10-nucleotide random UMIs. TCRdb itself ran the 5' RACE reads through MiXCR, one entry per CDR3 protein. The sample holds around 38,000 distinct CDR3 sequences, roughly 14% seen once. This clonotype was seen ten or more times. The target antigen is unknown. CDR3 length: 11 amino acids. Trimming stripped 7 bases from V and 2 bases from J, with 7 bases between. CDR1 and CDR2 (germline): SGHRS, YFSETQ. The cell input for sorted libraries was 1 million, and those cells were CD4+ or CD8+ T cells. This clonotype originated in a woman aged 55-75 years with HTLV-1-associated myelopathy (HAM/TSP). The chain couples TRBV5-1 to TRBJ2-7; no reliable D call. Sequenced material: CD4+ T cells from blood. The CDR3 DNA sequence: TGCGCCAGCCAGAATACCTACGAGCAGTACTTC. Translating it yields CASQNTYEQYF.